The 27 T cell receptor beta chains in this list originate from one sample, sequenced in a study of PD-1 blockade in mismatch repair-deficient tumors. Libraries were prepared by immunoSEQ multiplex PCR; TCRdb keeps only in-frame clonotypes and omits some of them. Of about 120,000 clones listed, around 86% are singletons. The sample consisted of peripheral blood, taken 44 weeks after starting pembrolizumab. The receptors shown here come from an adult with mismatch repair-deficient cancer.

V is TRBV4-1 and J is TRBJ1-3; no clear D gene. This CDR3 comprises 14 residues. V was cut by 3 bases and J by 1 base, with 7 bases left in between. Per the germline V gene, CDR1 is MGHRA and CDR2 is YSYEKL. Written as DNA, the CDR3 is TGCGCCAGCAGCCAGGCGATGTCTGGAAACACCATATATTTT. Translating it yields CASSQAMSGNTIYF.

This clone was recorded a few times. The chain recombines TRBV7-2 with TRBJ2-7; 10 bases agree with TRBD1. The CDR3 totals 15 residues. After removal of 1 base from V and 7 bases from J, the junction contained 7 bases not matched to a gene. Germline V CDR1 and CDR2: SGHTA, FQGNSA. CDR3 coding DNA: TGTGCCAGCAGCTTAGTAGGACAGGGGGTGGGTGAGCAGTACTTC. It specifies CASSLVGQGVGEQYF.

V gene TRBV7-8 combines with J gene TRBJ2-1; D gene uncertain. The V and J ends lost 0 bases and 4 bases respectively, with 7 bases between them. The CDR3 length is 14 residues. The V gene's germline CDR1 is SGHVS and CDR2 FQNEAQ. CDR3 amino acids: CASSLAPAYNEQFF. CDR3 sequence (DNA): TGTGCCAGCAGCTTAGCCCCAGCATACAATGAGCAGTTCTTC.

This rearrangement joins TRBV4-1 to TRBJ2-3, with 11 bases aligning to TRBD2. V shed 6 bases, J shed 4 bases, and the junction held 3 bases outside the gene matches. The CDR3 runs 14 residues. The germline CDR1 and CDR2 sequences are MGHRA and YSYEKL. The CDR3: CASRVAGGPDTQYF. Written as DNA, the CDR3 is TGCGCCAGCAGGGTAGCGGGAGGGCCAGATACGCAGTATTTT.

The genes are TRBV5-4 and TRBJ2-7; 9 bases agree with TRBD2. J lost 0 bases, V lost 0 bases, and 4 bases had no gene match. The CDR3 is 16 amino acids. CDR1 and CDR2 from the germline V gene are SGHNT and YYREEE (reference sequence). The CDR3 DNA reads TGTGCCAGCAGCTTGGTTAATAGCGGGGGCTCCTACGAGCAGTACTTC. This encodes CASSLVNSGGSYEQYF.

Here the CDR3 reads CASSLEKVNTGELFF. CDR3 DNA: TGCGCCAGCAGCTTGGAGAAGGTTAACACCGGGGAGCTGTTTTTT. This chain uses TRBV5-1 with TRBJ2-2; D not certain. Trimming stripped 0 bases from V and 2 bases from J, with 8 bases between. CDR1 and CDR2 (germline): SGHRS, YFSETQ. The CDR3 has 15 amino acids.

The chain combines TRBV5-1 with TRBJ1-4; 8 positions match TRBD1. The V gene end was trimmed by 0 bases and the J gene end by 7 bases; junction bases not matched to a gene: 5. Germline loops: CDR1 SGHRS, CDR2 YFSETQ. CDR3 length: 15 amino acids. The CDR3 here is CASSLVQGASEKLFF. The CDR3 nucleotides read TGCGCCAGCAGCTTGGTTCAGGGGGCTAGTGAAAAACTGTTTTTT.

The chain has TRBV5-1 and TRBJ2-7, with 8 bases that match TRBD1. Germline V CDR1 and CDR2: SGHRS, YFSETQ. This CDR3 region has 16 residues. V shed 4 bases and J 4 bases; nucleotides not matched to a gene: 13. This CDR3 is CASSEVDRDRSYEQYF. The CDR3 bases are TGCGCCAGCAGCGAGGTGGATAGGGACAGGTCTTACGAGCAGTACTTC. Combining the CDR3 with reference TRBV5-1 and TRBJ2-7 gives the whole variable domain KAGVTQTPRYLIKTRGQQVTLSCSPISGHRSVSWYQQTPGQGLQFLFEYFSETQRNKGNFPGRFSGRQFSNSRSEMNVSTLELGDSALYLCASSEVDRDRSYEQYFGPGTRLTVT.

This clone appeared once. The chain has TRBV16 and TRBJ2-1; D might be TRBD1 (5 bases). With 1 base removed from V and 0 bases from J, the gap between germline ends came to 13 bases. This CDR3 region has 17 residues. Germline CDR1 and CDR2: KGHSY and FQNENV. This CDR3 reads CASSQYGALSSYNEQFF. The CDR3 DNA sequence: TGTGCCAGCAGCCAATATGGGGCTCTCAGCTCCTACAATGAGCAGTTCTTC. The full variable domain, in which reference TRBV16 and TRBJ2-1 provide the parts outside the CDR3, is GEEVAQTPKHLVRGEGQKAKLYCAPIKGHSYVFWYQQVLKNEFKFLISFQNENVFDETGMPKERFSAKCLPNSPCSLEIQATKLEDSAVYFCASSQYGALSSYNEQFFGPGTRLTVL.

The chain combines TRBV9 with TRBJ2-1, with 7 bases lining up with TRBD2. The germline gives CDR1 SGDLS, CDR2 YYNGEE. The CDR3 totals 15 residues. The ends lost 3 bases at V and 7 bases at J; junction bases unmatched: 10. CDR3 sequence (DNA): TGTGCCAGCAGCGCTCTTTGGGAGGGAAGGAATGAGCAGTTCTTC. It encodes CASSALWEGRNEQFF.

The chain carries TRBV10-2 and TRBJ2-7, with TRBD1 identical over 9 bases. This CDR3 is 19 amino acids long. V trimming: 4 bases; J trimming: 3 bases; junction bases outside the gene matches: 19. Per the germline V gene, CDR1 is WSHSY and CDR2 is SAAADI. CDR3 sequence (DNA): TGCGCCAGCAGTGGAGGGACAGGGAAGACTCTTCCTCGCTACTACGAGCAGTACTTC. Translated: CASSGGTGKTLPRYYEQYF.

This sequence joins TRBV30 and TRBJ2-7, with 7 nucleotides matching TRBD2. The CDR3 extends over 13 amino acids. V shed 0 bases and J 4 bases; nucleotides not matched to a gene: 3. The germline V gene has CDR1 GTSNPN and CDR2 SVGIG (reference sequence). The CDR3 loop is CAWSVGRVYEQYF. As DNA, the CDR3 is TGTGCCTGGAGTGTGGGGAGGGTATACGAGCAGTACTTC.

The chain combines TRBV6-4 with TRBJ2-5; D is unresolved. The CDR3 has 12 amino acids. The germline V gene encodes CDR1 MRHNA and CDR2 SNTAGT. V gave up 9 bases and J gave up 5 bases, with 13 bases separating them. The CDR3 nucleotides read TGTGCCAGAGCCACGTGCTGGGAGACCCAGTACTTC. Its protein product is CARATCWETQYF.

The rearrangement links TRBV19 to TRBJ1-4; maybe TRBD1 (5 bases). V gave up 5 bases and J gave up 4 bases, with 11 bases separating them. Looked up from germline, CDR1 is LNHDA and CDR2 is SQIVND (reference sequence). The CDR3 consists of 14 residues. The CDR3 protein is CASSPGDLNEKLFF. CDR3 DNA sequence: TGTGCCAGTAGTCCTGGGGACCTTAATGAAAAACTGTTTTTT.

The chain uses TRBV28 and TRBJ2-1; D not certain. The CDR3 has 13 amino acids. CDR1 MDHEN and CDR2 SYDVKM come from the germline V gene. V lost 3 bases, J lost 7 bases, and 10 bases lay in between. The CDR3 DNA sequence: TGTGCCAGCAGTTTGCCAGTGAAAAATGAGCAGTTCTTC. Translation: CASSLPVKNEQFF.

The CDR3 reads CASLAGSNQPQHF. CDR3 sequence (DNA): TGTGCCAGCCTCGCGGGGAGCAATCAGCCCCAGCATTTT. V is TRBV6-6 and J is TRBJ1-5, with D unclear. V was pared by 8 bases and J by 1 base, with 9 bases between. The CDR3 covers 13 residues. CDR1 MNHNY and CDR2 SVGAGI come from the germline V gene (reference sequence).

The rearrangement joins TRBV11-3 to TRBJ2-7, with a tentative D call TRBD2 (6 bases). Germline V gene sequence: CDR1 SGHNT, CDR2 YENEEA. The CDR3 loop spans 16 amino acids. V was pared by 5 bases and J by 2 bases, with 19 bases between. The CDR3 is CASSHPRWGVTYEQYF. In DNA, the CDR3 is TGTGCCAGCAGCCACCCCCGCTGGGGGGTTACCTACGAGCAGTACTTC.

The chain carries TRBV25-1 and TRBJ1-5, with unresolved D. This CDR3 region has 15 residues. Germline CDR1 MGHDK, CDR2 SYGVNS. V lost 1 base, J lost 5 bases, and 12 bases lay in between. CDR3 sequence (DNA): TGTGCCAGCAGTGAATCTGGCCGACTGGATCAGCCCCAGCATTTT. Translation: CASSESGRLDQPQHF.

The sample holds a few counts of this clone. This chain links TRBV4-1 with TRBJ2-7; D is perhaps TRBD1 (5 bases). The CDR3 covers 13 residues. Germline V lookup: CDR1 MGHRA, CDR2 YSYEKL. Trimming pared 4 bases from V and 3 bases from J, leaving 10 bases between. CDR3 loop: CASSRSDNYEQYF. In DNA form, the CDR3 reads TGCGCCAGCAGCCGATCGGACAACTACGAGCAGTACTTC.

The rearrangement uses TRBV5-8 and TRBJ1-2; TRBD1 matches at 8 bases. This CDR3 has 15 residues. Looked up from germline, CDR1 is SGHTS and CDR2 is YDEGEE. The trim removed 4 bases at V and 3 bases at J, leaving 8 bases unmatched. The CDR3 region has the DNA TGTGCCAGCAGCCCAGGACAGGGAGTGGACTATGGCTACACCTTC. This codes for CASSPGQGVDYGYTF. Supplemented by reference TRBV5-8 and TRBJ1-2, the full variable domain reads EAGVTQSPTHLIKTRGQQATLRCSPISGHTSVYWYQQALGLGLQFLLWYDEGEERNRGNFPPRFSGRQFPNYSSELNVNALELEDSALYLCASSPGQGVDYGYTFGSGTRLTVV.

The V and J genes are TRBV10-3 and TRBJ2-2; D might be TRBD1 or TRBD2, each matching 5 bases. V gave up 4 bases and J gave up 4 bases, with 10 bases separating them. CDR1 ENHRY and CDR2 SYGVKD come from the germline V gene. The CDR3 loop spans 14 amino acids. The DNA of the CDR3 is TGTGCCATCAGTGGTTCGAGGGGCACCGGGGAGCTGTTTTTT. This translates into CAISGSRGTGELFF.

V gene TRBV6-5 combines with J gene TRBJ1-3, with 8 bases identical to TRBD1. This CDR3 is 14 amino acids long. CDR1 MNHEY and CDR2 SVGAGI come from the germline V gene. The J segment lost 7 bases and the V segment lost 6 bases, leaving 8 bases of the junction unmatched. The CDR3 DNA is TGTGCCAGCAGACGCGGACAGGGCGCGAACACCATATATTTT. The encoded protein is CASRRGQGANTIYF.

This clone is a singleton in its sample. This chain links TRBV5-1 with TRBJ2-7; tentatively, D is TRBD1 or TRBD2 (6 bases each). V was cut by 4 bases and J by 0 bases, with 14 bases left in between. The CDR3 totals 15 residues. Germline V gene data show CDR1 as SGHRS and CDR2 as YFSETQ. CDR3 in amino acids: CASSRIGGFSYEQYF. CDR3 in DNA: TGCGCCAGCAGCCGGATCGGGGGCTTCTCCTACGAGCAGTACTTC.

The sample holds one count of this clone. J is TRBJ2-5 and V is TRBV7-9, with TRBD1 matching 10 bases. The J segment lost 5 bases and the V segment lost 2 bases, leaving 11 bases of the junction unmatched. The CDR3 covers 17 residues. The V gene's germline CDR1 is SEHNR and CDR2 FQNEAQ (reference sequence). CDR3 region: CASSLWIGTGVVETQYF. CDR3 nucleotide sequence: TGTGCCAGCAGCTTATGGATCGGGACAGGGGTAGTGGAGACCCAGTACTTC.

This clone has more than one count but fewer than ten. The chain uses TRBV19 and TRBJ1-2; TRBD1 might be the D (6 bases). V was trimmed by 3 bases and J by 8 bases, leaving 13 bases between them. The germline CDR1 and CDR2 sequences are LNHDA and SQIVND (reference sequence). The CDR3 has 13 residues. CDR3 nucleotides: TGTGCCAGTAGTATTCGGGGGGCGAAAGGCTACACCTTC. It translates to CASSIRGAKGYTF.

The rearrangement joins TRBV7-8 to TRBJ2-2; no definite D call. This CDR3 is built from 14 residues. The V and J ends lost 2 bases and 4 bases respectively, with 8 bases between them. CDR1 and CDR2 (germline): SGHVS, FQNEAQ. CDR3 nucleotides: TGTGCCAGCAGCTTACCTCCTAGCACCGGGGAGCTGTTTTTT. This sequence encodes CASSLPPSTGELFF.

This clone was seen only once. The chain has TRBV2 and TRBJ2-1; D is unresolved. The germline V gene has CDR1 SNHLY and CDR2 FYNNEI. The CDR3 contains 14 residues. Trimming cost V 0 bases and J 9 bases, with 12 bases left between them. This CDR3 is CASSEAGFTPEQFF. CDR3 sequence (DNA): TGTGCCAGCAGTGAAGCCGGATTTACCCCTGAGCAGTTCTTC.